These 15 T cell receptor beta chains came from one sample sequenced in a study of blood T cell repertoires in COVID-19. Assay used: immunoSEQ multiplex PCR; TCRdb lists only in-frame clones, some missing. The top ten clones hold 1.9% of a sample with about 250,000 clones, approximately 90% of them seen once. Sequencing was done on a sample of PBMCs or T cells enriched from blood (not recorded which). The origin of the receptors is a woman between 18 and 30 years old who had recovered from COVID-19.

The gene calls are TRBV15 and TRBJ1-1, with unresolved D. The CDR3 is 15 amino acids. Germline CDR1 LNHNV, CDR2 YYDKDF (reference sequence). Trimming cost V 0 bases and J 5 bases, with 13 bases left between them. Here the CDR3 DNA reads TGTGCCACCAGCAGAGATCGGGCAGGCGGGACTGAAGCTTTCTTT. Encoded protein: CATSRDRAGGTEAFF.

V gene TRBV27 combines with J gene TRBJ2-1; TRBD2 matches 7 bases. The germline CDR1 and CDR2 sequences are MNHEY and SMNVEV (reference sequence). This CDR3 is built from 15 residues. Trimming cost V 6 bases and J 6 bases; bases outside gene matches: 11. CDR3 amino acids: CASSWTSRGGNEQFF. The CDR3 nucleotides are TGTGCCAGCAGCTGGACTAGTCGGGGAGGCAATGAGCAGTTCTTC.

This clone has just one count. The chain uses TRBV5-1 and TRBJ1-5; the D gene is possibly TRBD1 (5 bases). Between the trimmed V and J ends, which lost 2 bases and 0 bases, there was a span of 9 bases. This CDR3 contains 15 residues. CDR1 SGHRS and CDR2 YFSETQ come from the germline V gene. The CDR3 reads CASSFDSRSNQPQHF. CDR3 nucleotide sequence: TGCGCCAGCAGCTTTGACAGTCGTAGCAATCAGCCCCAGCATTTT. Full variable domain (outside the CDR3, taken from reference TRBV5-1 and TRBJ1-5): KAGVTQTPRYLIKTRGQQVTLSCSPISGHRSVSWYQQTPGQGLQFLFEYFSETQRNKGNFPGRFSGRQFSNSRSEMNVSTLELGDSALYLCASSFDSRSNQPQHFGDGTRLSIL.

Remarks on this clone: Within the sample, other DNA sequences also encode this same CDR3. CDR3 DNA sequence: TGTGCCAGCAGCTTGGGGCAGGGAAGGACAGATACGCAGTATTTT. Translation: CASSLGQGRTDTQYF. This rearrangement joins TRBV5-4 to TRBJ2-3, with a possible D match to TRBD1 (5 bases). The CDR3 runs 15 residues. With 0 bases removed from V and 3 bases from J, the gap between germline ends came to 11 bases. Germline assignment: CDR1 SGHNT and CDR2 YYREEE (reference sequence).

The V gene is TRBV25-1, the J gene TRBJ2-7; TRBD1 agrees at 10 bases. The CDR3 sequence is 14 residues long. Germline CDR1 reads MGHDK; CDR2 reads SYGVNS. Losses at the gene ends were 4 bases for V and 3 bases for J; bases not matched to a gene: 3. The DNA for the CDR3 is TGTGCCAGCAGTGCGGGACAGGGGCACTACGAGCAGTACTTC. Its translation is CASSAGQGHYEQYF.

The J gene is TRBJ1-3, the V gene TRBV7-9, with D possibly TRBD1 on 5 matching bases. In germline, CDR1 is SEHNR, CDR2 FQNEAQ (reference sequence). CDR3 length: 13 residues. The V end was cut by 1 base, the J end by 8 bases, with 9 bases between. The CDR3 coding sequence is TGTGCCAGCAGCTTAGTGGGGACTGACACCATATATTTT. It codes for CASSLVGTDTIYF.

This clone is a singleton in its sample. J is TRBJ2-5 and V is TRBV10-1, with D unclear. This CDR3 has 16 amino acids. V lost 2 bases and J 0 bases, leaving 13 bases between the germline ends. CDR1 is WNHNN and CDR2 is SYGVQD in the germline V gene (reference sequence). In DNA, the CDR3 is TGCGCCAGCAGTGAGGGGCGTCACCGCTACCAAGAGACCCAGTACTTC. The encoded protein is CASSEGRHRYQETQYF.

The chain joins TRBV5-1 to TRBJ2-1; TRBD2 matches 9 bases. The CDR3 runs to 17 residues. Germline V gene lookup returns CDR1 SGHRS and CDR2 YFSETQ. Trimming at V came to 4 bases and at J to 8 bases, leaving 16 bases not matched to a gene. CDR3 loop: CASSLGTSLSYNDEQFF. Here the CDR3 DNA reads TGCGCCAGCAGCCTAGGGACTAGCCTTAGTTACAATGATGAGCAGTTCTTC.

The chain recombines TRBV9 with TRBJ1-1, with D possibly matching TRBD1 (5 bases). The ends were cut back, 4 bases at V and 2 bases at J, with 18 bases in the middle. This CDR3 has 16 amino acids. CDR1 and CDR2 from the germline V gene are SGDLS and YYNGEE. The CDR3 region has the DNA TGTGCCAGCAGCCCTTTTAGTACCAGGGCCAACACTGAAGCTTTCTTT. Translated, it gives CASSPFSTRANTEAFF.

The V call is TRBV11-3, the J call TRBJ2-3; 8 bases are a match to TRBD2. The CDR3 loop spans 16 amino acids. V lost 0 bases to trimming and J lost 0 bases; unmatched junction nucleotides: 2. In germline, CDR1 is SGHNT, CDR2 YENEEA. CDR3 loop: CASSLDREGSTDTQYF. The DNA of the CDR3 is TGTGCCAGCAGCTTAGATCGGGAGGGGAGCACAGATACGCAGTATTTT.

Here the CDR3 reads CASSLGGPIGTQETQYF. In nucleotides, the CDR3 is TGTGCCAGCAGCTTAGGGGGTCCGATCGGGACACAAGAGACCCAGTACTTC. The rearrangement joins TRBV7-2 to TRBJ2-5, with a weak D call TRBD1 (6 bases). This CDR3 comprises 17 residues. V was trimmed by 1 base and J by 2 bases, leaving 17 bases between them. Germline V gene lookup returns CDR1 SGHTA and CDR2 FQGNSA.

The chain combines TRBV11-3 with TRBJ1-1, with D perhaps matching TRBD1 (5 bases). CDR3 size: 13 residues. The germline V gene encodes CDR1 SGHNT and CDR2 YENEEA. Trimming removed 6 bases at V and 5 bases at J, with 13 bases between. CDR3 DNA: TGTGCCAGCAGTTCCAACGGGGGTACTGAAGCTTTCTTT. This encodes CASSSNGGTEAFF.

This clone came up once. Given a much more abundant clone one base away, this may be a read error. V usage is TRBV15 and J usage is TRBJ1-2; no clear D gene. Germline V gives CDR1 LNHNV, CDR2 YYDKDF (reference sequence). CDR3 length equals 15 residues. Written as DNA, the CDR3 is TGTGCCACCAGCAGTCACTTGCCTGTTGACTATAGCTACACCTTC. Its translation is CATSSHLPVDYSYTF.

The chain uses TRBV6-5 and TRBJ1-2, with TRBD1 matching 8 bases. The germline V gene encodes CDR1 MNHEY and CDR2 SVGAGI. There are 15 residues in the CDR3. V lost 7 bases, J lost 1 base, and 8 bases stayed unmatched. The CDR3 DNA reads TGTGCCAGCAAGCCAGGGGGCCAGTTTAACTATGGCTACACCTTC. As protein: CASKPGGQFNYGYTF.

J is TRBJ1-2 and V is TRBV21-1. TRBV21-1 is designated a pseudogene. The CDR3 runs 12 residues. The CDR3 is CARARGRYGYTF. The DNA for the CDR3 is TGTGCCAGGGCACGGGGTAGGTATGGCTACACCTTC.